This T cell receptor (beta chain) is from a study of blood T cells in healthy people across ages. Study findings and constraints: Both higher diversity and more naive CD4+ cells marked long-lived donors when set against aged donors. In the absence of known donor CMV status, changes in expanded clonotypes were possibly confounded.

Remarks on this clonotype: Its cognate antigen is unknown.

Germline CDR1 and CDR2: SGHTA and FQGTGA. The CDR3 totals 13 residues. The V and J ends lost 1 base and 7 bases respectively, with 8 bases between them. The authors ran a second PCR of roughly 6 to 12 cycles using a sample-barcoded 5' primer and a J-beta primer mix. TCRdb reanalysed the 5' RACE reads using MiXCR and keeps one entry per CDR3 protein. The sample contains approximately 1,000,000 distinct CDR3 sequences, 40% to 45% of which appear only once. Total RNA extraction produced at least 5.5 micrograms (per sample) for the study. The sequenced material came from blood. V gene TRBV7-3 combines with J gene TRBJ2-4; D might be TRBD2 (5 bases). The sequence was collected from a woman in her sixties or seventies in good health. The CDR3 bases are TGTGCCAGCAGCTTAATCGGGGAGAACATTCAGTACTTC. This sequence encodes CASSLIGENIQYF.